This passage covers 19 T cell receptor beta chains from one sample sequenced in a study of T cells in tumors after PD-1 blockade. Repertoires were generated with immunoSEQ multiplex PCR, while TCRdb's copy carries only in-frame clones and drops some. The sample includes approximately 15,000 clones, 65% to 85% of them seen just once. This sample comprised PBMCs, obtained after anti-PD-1 treatment. The receptors were gathered from a human donor with basal cell carcinoma.

The rearrangement joins TRBV7-9 to TRBJ2-2; TRBD1 is a possible D gene (6 bases). Germline values: CDR1 SEHNR, CDR2 FQNEAQ (reference sequence). The V gene lost 1 base and the J gene lost 4 bases, with 16 bases spanning the gap. The CDR3 spans 17 residues. CDR3 in amino acids: CASSLGREQGSTGELFF. DNA of the CDR3: TGTGCCAGCAGCTTAGGCCGGGAACAGGGTAGCACCGGGGAGCTGTTTTTT.

V and J are TRBV3-1 (or the pseudogene TRBV3-2) and TRBJ2-5, with a weak D call TRBD1 (6 bases). Trimming shortened V by 5 bases and J by 7 bases, and 11 bases separated the two germline ends. The CDR3 contains 12 residues. Germline CDR1 LGHDT, CDR2 YNNKEL (reference sequence). The CDR3 protein is CASSKQGRTQYF. CDR3 nucleotide sequence: TGTGCCAGCAGCAAACAGGGCCGGACCCAGTACTTC.

The chain employs TRBV20-1 and TRBJ1-2; D is uncertain. Germline V lookup: CDR1 DFQATT, CDR2 SNEGSKA (reference sequence). The V and J ends lost 3 bases and 3 bases respectively, with 5 bases between them. CDR3 size: 11 residues. The CDR3 DNA follows: TGCAGTGCTAGGGAATACTATGGCTACACCTTC. Translated, it gives CSAREYYGYTF.

V is TRBV5-4 and J is TRBJ2-6; D gene unclear. Per germline, CDR1 SGHNT and CDR2 YYREEE (reference sequence). The CDR3 is 17 residues long. Trimming removed 3 bases at V and 3 bases at J, with 16 bases between. DNA for the CDR3: TGTGCCAGCAGCTGGGTGTCGGGTGTGGGTGGGGCCAACGTCCTGACTTTC. It translates to CASSWVSGVGGANVLTF. Looking up the rest from reference TRBV5-4 and TRBJ2-6 gives the full variable domain: ETGVTQSPTHLIKTRGQQVTLRCSSQSGHNTVSWYQQALGQGPQFIFQYYREEENGRGNFPPRFSGLQFPNYSSELNVNALELDDSALYLCASSWVSGVGGANVLTFGAGSRLTVL.

V and J are TRBV18 and TRBJ2-2, with D uncertain. Trimming cost V 4 bases and J 0 bases, with 6 bases left between them. The CDR3 extends over 14 amino acids. Germline values: CDR1 KGHSH, CDR2 LQKENI. CDR3 loop: CASSLTTNTGELFF. The CDR3 region has the DNA TGTGCCAGCTCACTTACAACGAACACCGGGGAGCTGTTTTTT.

The gene calls are TRBV4-2 and TRBJ2-3, with 10 nucleotides matching TRBD2. Germline lookup yields CDR1 LGHNA and CDR2 YNFKEQ. The junction had 5 bases not matched to a gene; V was cut back by 3 bases and J by 2 bases. This CDR3 contains 16 residues. In DNA form, the CDR3 reads TGTGCCAGCAGCCAGTCTAGCGGGAGTTTCACAGATACGCAGTATTTT. Protein: CASSQSSGSFTDTQYF.

This chain joins TRBV7-9 and TRBJ1-1, with D tentatively TRBD1 (5 bases). In germline, CDR1 is SEHNR, CDR2 FQNEAQ (reference sequence). The CDR3 runs 12 residues. V lost 11 bases, J lost 6 bases, and 16 bases lay in between. The CDR3 loop is CAGELWGPEAFF. CDR3 DNA: TGTGCCGGAGAACTGTGGGGCCCTGAAGCTTTCTTT. The whole variable domain, filled in from reference TRBV7-9 and TRBJ1-1, reads DTGVSQNPRHKITKRGQNVTFRCDPISEHNRLYWYRQTLGQGPEFLTYFQNEAQLEKSRLLSDRFSAERPKGSFSTLEIQRTEQGDSAMYLCAGELWGPEAFFGQGTRLTVV.

By share of the sample, this clone is medium-sized. The chain has TRBV7-9 and TRBJ2-5; D might be TRBD1 (5 bases). Germline V gene data show CDR1 as SEHNR and CDR2 as FQNEAQ (reference sequence). V shed 3 bases and J shed 3 bases, with 5 bases lying between them. CDR3 length: 12 amino acids. CDR3 nucleotide sequence: TGTGCCAGCAGCTTCAGGGAAGAGACCCAGTACTTC. The encoded protein is CASSFREETQYF.

The DNA for the CDR3 is TGTGCCATCAGTGATAGGGGGTCCCTTGAAGCTTTCTTT. Its translation is CAISDRGSLEAFF. The chain combines TRBV10-3 with TRBJ1-1; D might be TRBD1 (6 bases). The CDR3 consists of 13 residues. V lost 3 bases, J lost 7 bases, and 12 bases lay in between. Germline V gene lookup returns CDR1 ENHRY and CDR2 SYGVKD.

The CDR3 nucleotides are TGTGCCAGCAGACCCCCCGAGGGAGCTAACTATGGCTACACCTTC. Amino acid sequence: CASRPPEGANYGYTF. V gene TRBV6-5 combines with J gene TRBJ1-2, with D unclear. Germline lookup yields CDR1 MNHEY and CDR2 SVGAGI. Deletions cut 6 bases from V and 0 bases from J, with 14 bases between. CDR3 size: 15 residues.

The chain carries TRBV19 and TRBJ1-2; TRBD1 matches at 8 bases. The CDR3 runs 14 residues. V lost 6 bases and J lost 4; bases outside the gene matches: 7. The germline CDR1 and CDR2 sequences are LNHDA and SQIVND (reference sequence). CDR3 loop: CASRTQGAPYGYTF. The DNA of the CDR3 is TGTGCCAGTAGGACTCAGGGGGCCCCCTATGGCTACACCTTC.

The chain joins TRBV5-1 to TRBJ2-7; 14 bases are a match to TRBD2. The CDR3 sequence is 17 residues long. CDR1 and CDR2 from the germline V gene are SGHRS and YFSETQ. J gave up 5 bases and V 3 bases, and 10 bases lay outside the gene matches. In DNA form, the CDR3 reads TGCGCCAGCAGCTCTATCGCGGGACTAGCGGGAGTCGACGAGCAGTACTTC. It translates to CASSSIAGLAGVDEQYF.

Written as DNA, the CDR3 is TGTGCCAGCAGCCGTTTGGTAGGGTTTGGGGCCAACGTCCTGACTTTC. This encodes CASSRLVGFGANVLTF. This chain links TRBV5-5 with TRBJ2-6; D gene ambiguous. Germline CDR1 reads SGHKS; CDR2 reads YYEKEE (reference sequence). The ends were cut back, 4 bases at V and 3 bases at J, with 14 bases in the middle. CDR3 length: 16 amino acids.

CDR3 region: CASSRMGLAGDPPYNEQFF. In DNA form, the CDR3 reads TGCGCCAGCAGCCGGATGGGACTAGCGGGAGACCCTCCTTACAATGAGCAGTTCTTC. The J gene is TRBJ2-1, the V gene TRBV5-1, with 14 nucleotides matching TRBD2. This CDR3 has 19 amino acids. From germline, CDR1 is SGHRS and CDR2 YFSETQ. V was pared by 4 bases and J by 4 bases, with 13 bases of the junction left unmatched.

This clone was detected a few times. This sample also contains other DNA sequences that code for the same CDR3. The CDR3 loop reads CASSHPQPNTEAFF. The CDR3 DNA reads TGTGCCAGCAGCCATCCACAGCCGAACACTGAAGCTTTCTTT. The chain couples TRBV3-1 (or the pseudogene TRBV3-2) to TRBJ1-1; D remains ambiguous. Looked up from germline, CDR1 is LGHDT and CDR2 is YNNKEL (reference sequence). The length of the CDR3 is 14 residues. V gave up 3 bases and J gave up 1 base, with 9 bases separating them.

The chain employs TRBV11-2 and TRBJ2-7; the D gene is possibly TRBD2 (6 bases). Germline CDR1 reads SGHAT; CDR2 reads FQNNGV. Trimming cost V 2 bases and J 4 bases, with 12 bases left between them. CDR3 length equals 14 residues. CDR3 residues: CASSLSPGTYEQYF. CDR3 nucleotide sequence: TGTGCCAGCAGCTTATCCCCCGGGACTTACGAGCAGTACTTC.

This clone was observed a single time. The chain carries TRBV5-6 and TRBJ1-1, with TRBD1 matching over 7 bases. V dropped 4 bases and J dropped 4; count of bases not matched to a gene: 16. CDR3 length: 17 amino acids. CDR1 and CDR2 from the germline V gene are SGHDT and YYEEEE. The CDR3 here is CASSIRNTGDPSTEAFF. CDR3 bases: TGTGCCAGCAGCATTCGAAACACAGGGGATCCGAGCACTGAAGCTTTCTTT.

CDR3 DNA sequence: TGCAGCGTTGAAGATCAGGAGGACAGTATACAAGAGACCCAGTACTTC. This gives the protein CSVEDQEDSIQETQYF. This chain joins TRBV29-1 and TRBJ2-5; a weak D match, TRBD1 (6 bases). Looked up from germline, CDR1 is SQVTM and CDR2 is ANQGSEA. V shed 0 bases and J shed 2 bases, with 16 bases lying between them. CDR3 length equals 16 residues. The full variable domain, its missing parts supplied by reference TRBV29-1 and TRBJ2-5, is SAVISQKPSRDICQRGTSLTIQCQVDSQVTMMFWYRQQPGQSLTLIATANQGSEATYESGFVIDKFPISRPNLTFSTLTVSNMSPEDSSIYLCSVEDQEDSIQETQYFGPGTRLLVL.

The chain is built from TRBV10-3 and TRBJ1-4; D is undetermined. This CDR3 has 15 residues. Germline lookup yields CDR1 ENHRY and CDR2 SYGVKD. The ends were cut back, 0 bases at V and 5 bases at J, with 10 bases in the middle. CDR3 in amino acids: CAISESHRPNEKLFF. The CDR3 nucleotides are TGTGCCATCAGTGAGTCCCATCGACCCAATGAAAAACTGTTTTTT.